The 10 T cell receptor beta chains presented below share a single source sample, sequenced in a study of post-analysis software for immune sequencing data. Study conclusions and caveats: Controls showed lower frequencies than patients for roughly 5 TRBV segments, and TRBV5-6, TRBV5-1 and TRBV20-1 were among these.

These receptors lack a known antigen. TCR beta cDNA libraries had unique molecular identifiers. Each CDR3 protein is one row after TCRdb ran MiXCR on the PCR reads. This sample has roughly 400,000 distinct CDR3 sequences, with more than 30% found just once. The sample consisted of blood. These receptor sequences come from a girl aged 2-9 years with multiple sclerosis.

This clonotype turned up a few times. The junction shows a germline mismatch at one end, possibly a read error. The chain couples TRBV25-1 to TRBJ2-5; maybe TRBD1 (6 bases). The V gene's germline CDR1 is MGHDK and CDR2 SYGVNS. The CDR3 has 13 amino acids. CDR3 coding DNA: TGTGCCAGCACTGAACAGGGTACGTCCAAGCAGTACTTC. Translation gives CASTEQGTSKQYF.

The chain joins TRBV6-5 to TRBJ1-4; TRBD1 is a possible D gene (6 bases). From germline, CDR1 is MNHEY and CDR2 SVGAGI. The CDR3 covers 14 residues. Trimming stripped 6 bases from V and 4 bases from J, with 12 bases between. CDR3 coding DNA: TGTGCCAGCAGGGCGACAGGTCGTAATGAAAAACTGTTTTTT. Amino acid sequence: CASRATGRNEKLFF.

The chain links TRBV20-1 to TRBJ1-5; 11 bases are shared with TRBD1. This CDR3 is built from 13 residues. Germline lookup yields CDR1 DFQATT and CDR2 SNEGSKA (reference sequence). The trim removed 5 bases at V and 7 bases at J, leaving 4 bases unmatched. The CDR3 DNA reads TGCAGTGCTGGGGACAGGGGGAAACAGCCCCAGCATTTT. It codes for CSAGDRGKQPQHF.

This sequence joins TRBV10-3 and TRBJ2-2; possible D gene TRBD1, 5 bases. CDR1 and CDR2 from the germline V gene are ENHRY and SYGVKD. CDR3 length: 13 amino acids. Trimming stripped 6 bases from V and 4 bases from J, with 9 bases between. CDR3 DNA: TGTGCCATCAGGGGTGGGGCCACCGGGGAGCTGTTTTTT. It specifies CAIRGGATGELFF.

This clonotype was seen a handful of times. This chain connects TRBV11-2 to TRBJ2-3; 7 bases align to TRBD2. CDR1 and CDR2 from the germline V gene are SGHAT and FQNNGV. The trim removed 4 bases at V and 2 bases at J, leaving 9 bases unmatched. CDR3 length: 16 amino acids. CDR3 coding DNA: TGTGCCAGCAGCTCACCAGGGACTACCCCCACAGATACGCAGTATTTT. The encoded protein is CASSSPGTTPTDTQYF.

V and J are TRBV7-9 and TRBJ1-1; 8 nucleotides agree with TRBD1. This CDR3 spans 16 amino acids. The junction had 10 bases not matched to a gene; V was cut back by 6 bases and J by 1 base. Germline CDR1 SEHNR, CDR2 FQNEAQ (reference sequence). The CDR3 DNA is TGTGCCAGCAGTTACGACAGGGGCTATGAGAACACTGAAGCTTTCTTT. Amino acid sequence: CASSYDRGYENTEAFF.

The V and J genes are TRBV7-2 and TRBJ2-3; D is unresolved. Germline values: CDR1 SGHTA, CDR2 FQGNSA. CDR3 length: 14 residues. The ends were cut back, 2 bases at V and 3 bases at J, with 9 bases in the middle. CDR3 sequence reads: CASSLQMETDTQYF. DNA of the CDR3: TGTGCCAGCAGCTTACAGATGGAAACAGATACGCAGTATTTT.

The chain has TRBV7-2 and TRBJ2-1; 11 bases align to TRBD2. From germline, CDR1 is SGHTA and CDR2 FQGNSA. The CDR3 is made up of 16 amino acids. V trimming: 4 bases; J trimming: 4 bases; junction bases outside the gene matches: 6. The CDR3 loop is CASSSRGTSGYNEQFF. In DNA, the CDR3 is TGTGCCAGCAGCTCTAGGGGGACTAGCGGTTACAATGAGCAGTTCTTC.

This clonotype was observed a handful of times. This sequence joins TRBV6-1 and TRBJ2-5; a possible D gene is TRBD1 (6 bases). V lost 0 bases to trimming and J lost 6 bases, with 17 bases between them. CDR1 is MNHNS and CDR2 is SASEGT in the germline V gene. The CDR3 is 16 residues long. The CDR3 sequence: CASSEAPVGGRKTQYF. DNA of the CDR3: TGTGCCAGCAGTGAAGCTCCCGTTGGGGGCAGAAAGACCCAGTACTTC.

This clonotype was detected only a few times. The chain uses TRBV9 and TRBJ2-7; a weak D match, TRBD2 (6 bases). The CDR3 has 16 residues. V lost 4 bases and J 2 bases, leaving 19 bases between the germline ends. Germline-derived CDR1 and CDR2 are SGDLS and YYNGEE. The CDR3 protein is CASSPYGSRDTYEQYF. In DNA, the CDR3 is TGTGCCAGCAGCCCCTACGGGAGCCGCGACACCTACGAGCAGTACTTC.